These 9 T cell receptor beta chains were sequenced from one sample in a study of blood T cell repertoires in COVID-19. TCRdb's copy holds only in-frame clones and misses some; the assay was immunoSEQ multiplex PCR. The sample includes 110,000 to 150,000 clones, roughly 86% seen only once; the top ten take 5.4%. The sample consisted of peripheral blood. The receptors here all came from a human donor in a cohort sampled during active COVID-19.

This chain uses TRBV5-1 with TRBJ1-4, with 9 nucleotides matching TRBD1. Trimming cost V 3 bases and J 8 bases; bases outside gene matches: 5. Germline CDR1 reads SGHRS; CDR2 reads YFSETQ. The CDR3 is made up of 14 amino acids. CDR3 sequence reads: CASSSGTGQEKLFF. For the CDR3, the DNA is TGCGCCAGCAGCTCCGGGACAGGGCAAGAAAAACTGTTTTTT.

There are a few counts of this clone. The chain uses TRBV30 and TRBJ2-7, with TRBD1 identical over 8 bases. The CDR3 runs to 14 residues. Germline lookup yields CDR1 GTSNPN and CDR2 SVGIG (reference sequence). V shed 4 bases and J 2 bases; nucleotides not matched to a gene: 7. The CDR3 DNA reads TGTGCCTGGAAAACAGGGGGTAGGACCTACGAGCAGTACTTC. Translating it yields CAWKTGGRTYEQYF.

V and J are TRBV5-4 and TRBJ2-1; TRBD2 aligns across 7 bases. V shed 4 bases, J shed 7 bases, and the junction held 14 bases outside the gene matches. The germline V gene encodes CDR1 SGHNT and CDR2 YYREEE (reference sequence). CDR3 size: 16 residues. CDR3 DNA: TGTGCCAGCAGCCAACCGGGGCGGGGGTTTCAAAATGAGCAGTTCTTC. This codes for CASSQPGRGFQNEQFF.

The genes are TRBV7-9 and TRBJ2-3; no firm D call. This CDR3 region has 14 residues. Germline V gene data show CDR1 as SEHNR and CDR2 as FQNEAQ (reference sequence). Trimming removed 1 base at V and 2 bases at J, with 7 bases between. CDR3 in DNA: TGTGCCAGCAGCTTAGGGAGAATCACAGATACGCAGTATTTT. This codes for CASSLGRITDTQYF.

The CDR3 sequence is CASSLAGGGAQEQYF. The CDR3 nucleotides read TGTGCCAGCAGCTTAGCGGGCGGGGGGGCTCAAGAGCAGTACTTC. The gene calls are TRBV7-6 and TRBJ2-7; TRBD2 aligns across 9 bases. CDR3 length: 15 residues. Losses at the gene ends were 0 bases for V and 7 bases for J; bases not matched to a gene: 7. The germline CDR1 and CDR2 sequences are SGHVS and FNYEAQ.

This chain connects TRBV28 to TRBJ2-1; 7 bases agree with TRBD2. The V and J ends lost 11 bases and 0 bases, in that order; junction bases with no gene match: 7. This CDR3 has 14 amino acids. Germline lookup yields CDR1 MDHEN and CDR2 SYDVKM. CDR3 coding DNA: TGTGCCCCTAGCGGCGCTAGCTCCTACAATGAGCAGTTCTTC. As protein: CAPSGASSYNEQFF.

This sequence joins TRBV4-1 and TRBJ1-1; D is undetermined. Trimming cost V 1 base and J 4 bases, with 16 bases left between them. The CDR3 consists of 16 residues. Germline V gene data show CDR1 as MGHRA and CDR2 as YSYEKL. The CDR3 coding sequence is TGCGCCAGCAGCCAAGGCTTCCTGGAGGTGGGCACTGAAGCTTTCTTT. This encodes CASSQGFLEVGTEAFF.

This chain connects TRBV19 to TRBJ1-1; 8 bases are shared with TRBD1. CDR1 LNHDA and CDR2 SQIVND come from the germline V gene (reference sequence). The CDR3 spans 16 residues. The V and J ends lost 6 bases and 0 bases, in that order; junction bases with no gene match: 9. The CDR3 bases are TGTGCCAGTAGCCGCGGACAGGGAGGCCTGAACACTGAAGCTTTCTTT. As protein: CASSRGQGGLNTEAFF.

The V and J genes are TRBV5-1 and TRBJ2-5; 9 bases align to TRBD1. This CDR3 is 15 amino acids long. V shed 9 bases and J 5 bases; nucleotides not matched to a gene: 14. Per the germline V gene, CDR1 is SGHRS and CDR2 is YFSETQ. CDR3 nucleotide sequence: TGCGCCACCGGGACGGGACAGGGCTCGGGGGAGACCCAGTACTTC. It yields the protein CATGTGQGSGETQYF.